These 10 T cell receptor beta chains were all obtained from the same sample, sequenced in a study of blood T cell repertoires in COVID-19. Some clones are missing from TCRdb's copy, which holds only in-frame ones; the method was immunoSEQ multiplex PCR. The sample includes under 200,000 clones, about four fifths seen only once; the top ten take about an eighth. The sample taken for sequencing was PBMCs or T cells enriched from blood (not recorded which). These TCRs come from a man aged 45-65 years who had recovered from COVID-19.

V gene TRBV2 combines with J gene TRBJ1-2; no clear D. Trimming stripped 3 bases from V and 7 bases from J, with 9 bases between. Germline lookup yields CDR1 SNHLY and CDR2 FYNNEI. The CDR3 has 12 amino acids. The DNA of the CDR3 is TGTGCCAGCAGTGATGGTCCCGGTGGCTACACCTTC. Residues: CASSDGPGGYTF.

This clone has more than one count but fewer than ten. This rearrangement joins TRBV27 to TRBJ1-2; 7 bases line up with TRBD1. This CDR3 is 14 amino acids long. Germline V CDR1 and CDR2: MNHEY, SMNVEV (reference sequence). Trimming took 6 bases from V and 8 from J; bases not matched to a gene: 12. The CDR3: CASSRGTAHLGYTF. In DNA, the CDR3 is TGTGCCAGCAGCCGGGGGACAGCCCACTTAGGCTACACCTTC.

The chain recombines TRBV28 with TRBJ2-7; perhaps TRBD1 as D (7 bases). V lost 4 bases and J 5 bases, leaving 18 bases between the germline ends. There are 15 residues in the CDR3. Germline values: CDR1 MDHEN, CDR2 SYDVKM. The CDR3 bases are TGTGCCAGCAGTTGGCCCCAACAGGGGAGGAACGAGCAGTACTTC. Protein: CASSWPQQGRNEQYF.

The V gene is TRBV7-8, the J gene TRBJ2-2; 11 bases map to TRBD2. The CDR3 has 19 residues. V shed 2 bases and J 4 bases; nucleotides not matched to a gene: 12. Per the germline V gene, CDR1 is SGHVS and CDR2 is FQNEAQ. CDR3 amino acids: CASSLISPVLAGGTGELFF. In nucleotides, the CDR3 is TGTGCCAGCAGCTTAATAAGCCCGGTTCTAGCGGGGGGCACCGGGGAGCTGTTTTTT.

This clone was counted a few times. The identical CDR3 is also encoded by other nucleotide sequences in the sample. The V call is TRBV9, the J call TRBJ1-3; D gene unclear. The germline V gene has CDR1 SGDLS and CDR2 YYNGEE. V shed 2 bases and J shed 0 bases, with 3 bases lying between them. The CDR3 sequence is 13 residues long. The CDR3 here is CASSVLSGNTIYF. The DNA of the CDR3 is TGTGCCAGCAGCGTTCTCTCTGGAAACACCATATATTTT.

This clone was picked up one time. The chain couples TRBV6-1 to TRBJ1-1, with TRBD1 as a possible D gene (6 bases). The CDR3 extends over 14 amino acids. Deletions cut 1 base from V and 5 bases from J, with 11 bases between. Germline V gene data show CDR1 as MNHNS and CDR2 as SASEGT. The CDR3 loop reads CASSEGRGRTEAFF. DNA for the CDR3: TGTGCCAGCAGTGAAGGAAGGGGGAGAACTGAAGCTTTCTTT.

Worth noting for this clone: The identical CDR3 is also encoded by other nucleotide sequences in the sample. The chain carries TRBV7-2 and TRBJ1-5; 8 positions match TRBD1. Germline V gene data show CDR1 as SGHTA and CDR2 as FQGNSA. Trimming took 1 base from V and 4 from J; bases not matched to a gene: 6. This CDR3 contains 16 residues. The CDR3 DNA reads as TGTGCCAGCAGCTTAGGACAGGGGAGAGGGAATCAGCCCCAGCATTTT. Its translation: CASSLGQGRGNQPQHF.

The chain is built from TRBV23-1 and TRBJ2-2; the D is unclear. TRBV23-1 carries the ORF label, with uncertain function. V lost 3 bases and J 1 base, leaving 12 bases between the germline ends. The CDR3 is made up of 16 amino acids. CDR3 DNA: TGCGCCAGCAGTCACGCAAAAGCTTGGAACACCGGGGAGCTGTTTTTT. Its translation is CASSHAKAWNTGELFF.

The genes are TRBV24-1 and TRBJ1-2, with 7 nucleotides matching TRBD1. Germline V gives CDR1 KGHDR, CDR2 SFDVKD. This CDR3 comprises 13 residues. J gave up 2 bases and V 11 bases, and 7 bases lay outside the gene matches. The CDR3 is CAISRGQNYGYTF. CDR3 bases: TGTGCCATTAGCAGGGGACAGAACTATGGCTACACCTTC.

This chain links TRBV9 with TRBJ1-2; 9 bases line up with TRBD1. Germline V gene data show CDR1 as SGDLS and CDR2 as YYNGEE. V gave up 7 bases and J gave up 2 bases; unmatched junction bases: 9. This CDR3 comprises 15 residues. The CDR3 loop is CASGQGTLLNYGYTF. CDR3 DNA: TGTGCCAGCGGACAGGGGACACTACTAAACTATGGCTACACCTTC.